This record concerns one TCR beta chain sequence. Its antigen is undetermined. For the second PCR, which ran for 7 to 11 cycles, a sample-barcoded 5' primer and a J-beta primer mix were used. TCRdb fed the 5' RACE reads into MiXCR, producing one record per CDR3 protein. Here the sample spans 780,000 or so distinct CDR3 sequences, 40% to 65% being singletons. V lost 7 bases to trimming and J lost 4 bases; unmatched junction nucleotides: 6. The CDR3 spans 14 residues. CDR1 and CDR2 (germline): SQVTM, ANQGSEA. Whenever a sample was processed, at least 7 million PBMCs were isolated. This entry is derived from a study of blood T cells in healthy people across ages. Study conclusions and caveats: CMV infection status of these donors was not known. Whereas aged donors had fewer naive CD4+ cells, long-lived donors had more of them and higher diversity.

The sequenced sample consisted of blood. The rearrangement uses TRBV29-1 and TRBJ2-2; 10 positions agree with TRBD1. The sequence was obtained from a man older than 75 in good health. The CDR3 spells CSARQGAGTGELFF. The CDR3 nucleotides are TGCAGCGCCCGACAGGGGGCGGGCACCGGGGAGCTGTTTTTT.